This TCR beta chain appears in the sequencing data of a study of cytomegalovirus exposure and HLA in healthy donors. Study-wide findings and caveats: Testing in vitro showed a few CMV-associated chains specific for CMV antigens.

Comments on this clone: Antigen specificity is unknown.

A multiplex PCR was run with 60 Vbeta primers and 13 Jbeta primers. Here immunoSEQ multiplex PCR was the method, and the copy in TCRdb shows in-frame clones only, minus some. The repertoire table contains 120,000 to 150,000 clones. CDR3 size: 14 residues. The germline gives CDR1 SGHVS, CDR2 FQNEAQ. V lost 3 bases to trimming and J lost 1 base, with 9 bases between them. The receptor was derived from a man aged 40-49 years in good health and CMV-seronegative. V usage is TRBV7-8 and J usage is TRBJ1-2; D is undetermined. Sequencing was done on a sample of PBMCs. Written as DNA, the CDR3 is TGTGCCAGCAGCTTTGAGGTTGATAACTATGGCTACACCTTC. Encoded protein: CASSFEVDNYGYTF.